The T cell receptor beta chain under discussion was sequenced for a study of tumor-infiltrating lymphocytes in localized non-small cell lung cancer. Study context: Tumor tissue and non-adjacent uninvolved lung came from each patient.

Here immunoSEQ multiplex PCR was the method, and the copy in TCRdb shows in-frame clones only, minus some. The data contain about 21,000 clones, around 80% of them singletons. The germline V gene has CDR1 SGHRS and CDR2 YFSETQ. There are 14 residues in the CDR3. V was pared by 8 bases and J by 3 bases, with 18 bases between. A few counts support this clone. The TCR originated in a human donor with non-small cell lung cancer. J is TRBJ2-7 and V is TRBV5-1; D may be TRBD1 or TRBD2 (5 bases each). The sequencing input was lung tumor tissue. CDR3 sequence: CASRPGTQYYEQYF. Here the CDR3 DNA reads TGCGCCAGTAGACCCGGGACGCAGTACTACGAGCAGTACTTC. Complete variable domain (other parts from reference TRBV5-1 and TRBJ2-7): KAGVTQTPRYLIKTRGQQVTLSCSPISGHRSVSWYQQTPGQGLQFLFEYFSETQRNKGNFPGRFSGRQFSNSRSEMNVSTLELGDSALYLCASRPGTQYYEQYFGPGTRLTVT.